This T cell receptor (beta chain) was sequenced for a study of T-cell memory formation after mild COVID-19. Study results and limitations: Pre-infection memory showed some responding clones, and this suggested that cross-reactive memory joined.

This clonotype occurred a few times. Its antigen remains unidentified. Researchers used 5'RACE with constant-segment primers to make TCR alpha and TCR beta cDNA libraries that carry sample barcodes and UMIs. In TCRdb, the 5' RACE reads were re-called with MiXCR into one record per CDR3 protein. This table has more than 300,000 distinct CDR3 sequences, roughly 15% appearing once. Trimming took 6 bases from V and 3 from J; bases not matched to a gene: 6. This CDR3 is built from 15 residues. The germline V gene has CDR1 SGHVS and CDR2 FNYEAQ. This sequence was found in a man aged 18 to 35 who had mild COVID-19 (a few samples of this study predate the infection). Cell type and time point are not known. Sample: PBMCs or a T cell subset sorted from them (not recorded which). The chain has TRBV7-6 and TRBJ2-2, with 8 bases fitting TRBD1. The DNA for the CDR3 is TGTGCCAGCAGATCCGGACAGGGCTACACCGGGGAGCTGTTTTTT. It yields the protein CASRSGQGYTGELFF.